This TCR beta chain was found in a study of T cells in Graves' hyperthyroidism and ophthalmopathy. Extraction of PBMCs used roughly 9.6 ml of fresh peripheral blood. This clonotype was counted ten times or more. Its antigen is undetermined. General study results and limits: Most thyroid clonotypes that were expanded above 0.001 also turned up in blood.

TCR beta CDR3 regions were amplified from RNA transcripts. First-round RT-PCR targeting the TCR CDR3 was performed with the HTBI primer set. TCRdb analysed the multiplex PCR reads with MiXCR anew, one entry per CDR3 protein. The sample holds about 410,000 distinct CDR3 sequences; about 14% are singletons and the top ten take less than 15%. This sequence was found in a man aged 18 to 29 with Graves' ophthalmopathy. Sequencing was carried out using blood.

The CDR3 nucleotides are TGCGCCAGCAGCCTATACGGGGCCTACGAGCAGTACTTC. Residues: CASSLYGAYEQYF. This chain uses TRBV4-1 with TRBJ2-7; tentatively, D is TRBD2 (5 bases). V gave up 4 bases and J gave up 2 bases, with 9 bases separating them. CDR3 length: 13 amino acids. The germline CDR1 and CDR2 sequences are MGHRA and YSYEKL.